This record covers a single T cell receptor (beta chain). V lost 10 bases, J lost 3 bases, and 13 bases lay in between. CDR3 length: 13 amino acids. In germline, CDR1 is SGDLS, CDR2 YYNGEE. Original processing notes: Reference gene primers were amplified, and this amplification served to estimate nucleated cell counts. Assay: immunoSEQ multiplex PCR; the TCRdb copy retains only in-frame clones and omits some. V and J calls and clone size are those listed in that table; D and trimming were worked out from the DNA. In the table there are around 230,000 clones, roughly 89% of which are singletons. The data stem from a study of blood T cell repertoires in COVID-19. At the level of the study: Italy, Spain and the United States were the sources of the convalescent and acute COVID-19 samples. Sample material is recorded as cDNA or gDNA derived from T cells, B-cell-depleted T cells, or PBMCs.

The chain carries TRBV9 and TRBJ2-2, with D perhaps matching TRBD2 (5 bases). The sequence derives from a man aged 25-45 years who had recovered from COVID-19. The sample comprised peripheral blood. CDR3 in amino acids: CACGPGYTGELFF. The DNA for the CDR3 is TGTGCCTGTGGTCCGGGATACACCGGGGAGCTGTTTTTT.